The sequence of this T cell receptor beta chain was determined in a study of blood T cells in healthy people across ages. Background on the study: Per two T cells, about one barcoded beta molecule was captured through template switching.

Germline loops: CDR1 WSHSY, CDR2 SAAADI. Trimming took 10 bases from V and 6 from J; bases not matched to a gene: 10. This CDR3 contains 13 residues. This clonotype came up a few times. Sample-barcoded 5' priming and a J-beta primer mix drove a second PCR of 7 to 11 cycles. TCRdb passed the 5' RACE reads through MiXCR, listing each CDR3 protein once. The top ten hold around 23% of the sample, which has 600,000 or so distinct CDR3 sequences, around 50% seen once. Input material: blood. The J gene is TRBJ2-3, the V gene TRBV10-2, with 7 bases fitting TRBD2. The origin of this receptor is a man aged 80 or over in good health. For the CDR3, the DNA is TGCGCCACCGGATTTGCGGGGGTGGATACGCAGTATTTT. Its protein is CATGFAGVDTQYF.